This T cell receptor beta chain was observed in a study of T cells after yellow fever vaccination. Only a few counts were recorded for this clonotype. TCRdb reprocessed the 5' RACE reads with MiXCR, giving one entry per CDR3 protein. The repertoire includes some 110,000 distinct CDR3 sequences, 7% to 8.5% of them detected once, and about 25% sits in the top ten. The J segment lost 7 bases and the V segment lost 7 bases, leaving 25 bases of the junction unmatched. This CDR3 has 19 residues. Germline V CDR1 and CDR2: SGHAT, FQNNGV. The input for sequencing was CD8+ T cells sorted from PBMCs, taken 45 days after the yellow fever booster vaccination. The chain couples TRBV11-2 to TRBJ2-1; 7 bases line up with TRBD2. The origin of this receptor is a man younger than 45 who received the YFV17D yellow fever vaccine. CDR3 protein: CASNRGYRGTPGGGNEQFF. As DNA, the CDR3 is TGTGCCAGCAACCGCGGTTATCGTGGGACCCCCGGGGGAGGGAATGAGCAGTTCTTC.